These 11 T cell receptor beta chains were all obtained from the same sample, sequenced in a study of PD-L1 blockade in urothelial cancer. Clones were sequenced by immunoSEQ multiplex PCR, and TCRdb holds only the in-frame ones, with some missing. The sample holds 50,000 to 65,000 clones, over 70% seen once. The source material was PBMCs, sampled around atezolizumab (anti-PD-L1) treatment. These TCRs come from a man aged 35-49 years with urothelial cancer.

The chain uses TRBV10-1 and TRBJ1-2; the D gene is possibly TRBD1 (6 bases). Trimming shortened V by 4 bases and J by 3 bases, and 15 bases separated the two germline ends. This CDR3 has 15 amino acids. CDR1 and CDR2 (germline): WNHNN, SYGVQD (reference sequence). The CDR3 loop is CASSVDRAVYYGYTF. CDR3 sequence (DNA): TGCGCCAGCAGTGTGGACAGAGCTGTATACTATGGCTACACCTTC.

V usage is TRBV7-2 and J usage is TRBJ1-4, with D possibly being TRBD1 (6 bases). CDR3 length equals 13 residues. V lost 5 bases, J lost 8 bases, and 12 bases lay in between. Germline lookup yields CDR1 SGHTA and CDR2 FQGNSA. The DNA of the CDR3 is TGTGCCAGCAGCCCGCGCACAGGGGAAAAACTGTTTTTT. This encodes CASSPRTGEKLFF.

The rearrangement links TRBV5-1 to TRBJ2-1; D perhaps matches TRBD2 (5 bases). CDR3 length equals 15 residues. Trimming cost V 0 bases and J 1 base, with 8 bases left between them. CDR1 and CDR2 (germline): SGHRS, YFSETQ. The CDR3 sequence: CASSLAGLSYNEQFF. The CDR3 DNA reads as TGCGCCAGCAGCTTGGCGGGGTTGTCCTACAATGAGCAGTTCTTC.

The V call is TRBV11-1, the J call TRBJ2-2; 11 nucleotides line up with TRBD2. CDR1 is SGHAT, CDR2 FQDESV, per germline (reference sequence). V dropped 7 bases and J dropped 4; count of bases not matched to a gene: 5. The CDR3 sequence is 15 residues long. The CDR3: CASNGLAGRTGELFF. The DNA for the CDR3 is TGTGCCAGCAACGGACTAGCGGGCCGCACCGGGGAGCTGTTTTTT.

The V call is TRBV4-1, the J call TRBJ1-5; 8 bases are a match to TRBD1. The CDR3 length is 17 residues. Per the germline V gene, CDR1 is MGHRA and CDR2 is YSYEKL. The ends lost 1 base at V and 0 bases at J; junction bases unmatched: 5. CDR3 bases: TGCGCCAGCAGCCAAGGATTGGGACAGGCTAGCAATCAGCCCCAGCATTTT. This codes for CASSQGLGQASNQPQHF.

There are a few counts of this clone. This sequence joins TRBV5-1 and TRBJ2-5; 8 nucleotides match TRBD2. V gave up 0 bases and J gave up 2 bases; unmatched junction bases: 6. This CDR3 is 16 amino acids long. Germline V CDR1 and CDR2: SGHRS, YFSETQ. CDR3 in amino acids: CASSLAGRGGQETQYF. The CDR3 DNA sequence: TGCGCCAGCAGCTTGGCCGGCCGGGGGGGGCAAGAGACCCAGTACTTC. Full variable domain (remainder filled in from reference TRBV5-1 and TRBJ2-5): KAGVTQTPRYLIKTRGQQVTLSCSPISGHRSVSWYQQTPGQGLQFLFEYFSETQRNKGNFPGRFSGRQFSNSRSEMNVSTLELGDSALYLCASSLAGRGGQETQYFGPGTRLLVL.

V usage is TRBV11-2 and J usage is TRBJ2-3, with 11 positions matching TRBD2. The CDR3 spans 16 residues. V lost 2 bases and J lost 2; bases outside the gene matches: 3. Germline V gene lookup returns CDR1 SGHAT and CDR2 FQNNGV. The CDR3 bases are TGTGCCAGCAGCTTATTGGGACTAGCGGACACAGATACGCAGTATTTT. Its protein product is CASSLLGLADTDTQYF.

The V gene is TRBV2, the J gene TRBJ2-5, with D perhaps TRBD1 (6 bases). V lost 3 bases to trimming and J lost 2 bases, with 13 bases between them. CDR3 length equals 15 residues. Germline values: CDR1 SNHLY, CDR2 FYNNEI. The CDR3 bases are TGTGCCAGCAGTGAGGAAAGGGGGAGTCAAGAGACCCAGTACTTC. This sequence encodes CASSEERGSQETQYF.

A single count supports this clone. This sequence joins TRBV9 and TRBJ1-1, with D unclear. The CDR3 extends over 16 amino acids. V was clipped by 4 bases and J by 1 base, with 17 bases between them. CDR1 is SGDLS, CDR2 YYNGEE, per germline. CDR3 bases: TGTGCCAGCAGCCCCAATCACGCGGGCCCGAACACTGAAGCTTTCTTT. Translated, it gives CASSPNHAGPNTEAFF.

This clone was observed a handful of times. The junction differs from germline at one of its ends, possibly a read error. The chain is built from TRBV7-7 and TRBJ2-5, with TRBD1 identical over 12 bases. The CDR3 spans 16 residues. Germline V gene data show CDR1 as SSHAT and CDR2 as FNYEAQ (reference sequence). In DNA form, the CDR3 reads TGTGCTAGCAGCGCGGGACAGGGGGCTTGGGGAGAGACCCAGTACTTC. The encoded protein is CASSAGQGAWGETQYF.

The table lists this clone with a few counts. This rearrangement joins TRBV19 to TRBJ1-1, with TRBD1 matching over 9 bases. Germline V gene data show CDR1 as LNHDA and CDR2 as SQIVND (reference sequence). CDR3 length: 12 residues. Trimming took 8 bases from V and 7 from J; bases not matched to a gene: 5. The chain's CDR3 is CASDRGENEAFF. CDR3 bases: TGTGCCAGTGACAGGGGGGAGAATGAAGCTTTCTTT.